One and the same sample provided the 13 T cell receptor beta chains below, sequenced in a study of shared clonotypes between healthy human individuals. This table comes from immunoSEQ multiplex PCR, and its TCRdb copy is limited to in-frame clones, with some not included. The sample yields 2 million to 3 million clones, approximately 92% seen once. The sample was naive CD4+ T cells sorted from blood. Subset indicated: CD45RA+ positively selected. These receptors were taken from a young man in good health.

This chain joins TRBV2 and TRBJ1-1; a weak D match, TRBD1 (5 bases). This CDR3 has 12 amino acids. V dropped 1 base and J dropped 10 bases, with 10 bases sitting between them. CDR1 is SNHLY, CDR2 FYNNEI, per germline. The CDR3 DNA sequence: TGTGCCAGCAGTGAAGATCGGGGGGTAGCTTTCTTT. It encodes CASSEDRGVAFF. The whole variable domain, filled in from reference TRBV2 and TRBJ1-1, reads EPEVTQTPSHQVTQMGQEVILRCVPISNHLYFYWYRQILGQKVEFLVSFYNNEISEKSEIFDDQFSVERPDGSNFTLKIRSTKLEDSAMYFCASSEDRGVAFFGQGTRLTVV.

This sequence joins TRBV28 and TRBJ1-1; D is uncertain. The CDR3 is 13 amino acids. Germline assignment: CDR1 MDHEN and CDR2 SYDVKM. V was clipped by 8 bases and J by 2 bases, with 12 bases between them. CDR3 sequence (DNA): TGTGCCAGCCGGAGCCGAGACAACACTGAAGCTTTCTTT. Its translation is CASRSRDNTEAFF.

This chain connects TRBV5-4 to TRBJ2-3; TRBD1 agrees at 9 bases. In germline, CDR1 is SGHNT, CDR2 YYREEE (reference sequence). V was pared by 3 bases and J by 3 bases, with 8 bases of the junction left unmatched. The CDR3 has 16 residues. CDR3 residues: CASSSAGTGLTDTQYF. Here the CDR3 DNA reads TGTGCCAGCAGCTCTGCCGGGACAGGGCTGACAGATACGCAGTATTTT.

J is TRBJ2-3 and V is TRBV14; TRBD2 matches at 11 bases. Germline-derived CDR1 and CDR2 are SGHDN and FVKESK. The CDR3 sequence is 15 residues long. V was clipped by 4 bases and J by 3 bases; unmatched bases: 3. The CDR3 here is CASSLGTSGTDTQYF. The CDR3 DNA is TGTGCCAGCAGCCTCGGGACTAGCGGAACAGATACGCAGTATTTT.

The chain carries TRBV6-4 and TRBJ2-1; the match to TRBD2 covers 12 bases. The V and J ends lost 11 bases and 8 bases, in that order; junction bases with no gene match: 7. The CDR3 spans 13 residues. Germline assignment: CDR1 MRHNA and CDR2 SNTAGT. DNA for the CDR3: TGTGCCGGCCTAGCGGGGGGGCGCGATGAGCAGTTCTTC. Encoded protein: CAGLAGGRDEQFF.

This rearrangement joins TRBV25-1 to TRBJ2-3; 8 bases line up with TRBD2. The CDR3 is 15 residues long. The germline V gene has CDR1 MGHDK and CDR2 SYGVNS. Trimming at V came to 0 bases and at J to 4 bases, leaving 3 bases not matched to a gene. In DNA, the CDR3 is TGTGCCAGCAGTGAATATACGGGAGGGCCAGATACGCAGTATTTT. Protein: CASSEYTGGPDTQYF.

This rearrangement joins TRBV6-1 to TRBJ2-5; TRBD1 agrees at 10 bases. With V trimmed by 1 base and J by 2 bases, 4 bases remained unmatched. Germline V gene data show CDR1 as MNHNS and CDR2 as SASEGT. The CDR3 covers 16 residues. CDR3 sequence: CASSEGPGQGQETQYF. The CDR3 DNA reads as TGTGCCAGCAGTGAAGGACCGGGACAGGGGCAAGAGACCCAGTACTTC.

This chain uses TRBV5-1 with TRBJ1-1; 9 nucleotides line up with TRBD1. The J segment lost 1 base and the V segment lost 2 bases, leaving 6 bases of the junction unmatched. The germline CDR1 and CDR2 sequences are SGHRS and YFSETQ. The CDR3 is 16 residues long. The CDR3, as DNA: TGCGCCAGCAGCTTCGGATGGACAGGGGAGAACACTGAAGCTTTCTTT. Its protein is CASSFGWTGENTEAFF.

V usage is TRBV6-6 and J usage is TRBJ1-3; a weak D match, TRBD1 (5 bases). There are 14 residues in the CDR3. V was trimmed by 4 bases and J by 2 bases, leaving 9 bases between them. Germline V gives CDR1 MNHNY, CDR2 SVGAGI (reference sequence). CDR3 region: CASSLSTAGNTIYF. The CDR3 DNA sequence: TGTGCCAGCAGTTTGTCGACAGCTGGAAACACCATATATTTT.

This clone was seen a few times. CDR3 sequence (DNA): TGTGCCAGCAGTTGGCAGAACTATGGCTACACCTTC. Amino acid sequence: CASSWQNYGYTF. The V call is TRBV25-1, the J call TRBJ1-2; D is uncertain. From germline, CDR1 is MGHDK and CDR2 SYGVNS. The CDR3 covers 12 residues. V was trimmed by 5 bases and J by 2 bases, leaving 6 bases between them.

This rearrangement joins TRBV7-2 to TRBJ2-7, with TRBD2 matching over 12 bases. The CDR3 covers 15 residues. The trim removed 5 bases at V and 3 bases at J, leaving 5 bases unmatched. The germline V gene encodes CDR1 SGHTA and CDR2 FQGNSA. Written as DNA, the CDR3 is TGTGCCAGCAGCGTAACACTAGCGGGGGGCTACGAGCAGTACTTC. Translated, it gives CASSVTLAGGYEQYF.

There are a few counts of this clone. One end of the junction is discordant with germline, which a read error may explain. The V and J genes are TRBV10-3 and TRBJ1-1; 9 nucleotides align to TRBD1. CDR1 and CDR2 from the germline V gene are ENHRY and SYGVKD. The CDR3 runs to 15 residues. The CDR3 nucleotides are TGTGCCATCACACGGACAGGGGAGTTGAAGACTGAAGCTTTCTTT. The encoded protein is CAITRTGELKTEAFF.

This chain joins TRBV18 and TRBJ1-3; no definite D call. Germline V gene data show CDR1 as KGHSH and CDR2 as LQKENI. The CDR3 runs to 12 residues. Between the trimmed V and J ends, which lost 0 bases and 8 bases, there was a span of 5 bases. CDR3 region: CASSPPYDTIYF. The DNA of the CDR3 is TGTGCCAGCTCACCACCGTATGACACCATATATTTT.